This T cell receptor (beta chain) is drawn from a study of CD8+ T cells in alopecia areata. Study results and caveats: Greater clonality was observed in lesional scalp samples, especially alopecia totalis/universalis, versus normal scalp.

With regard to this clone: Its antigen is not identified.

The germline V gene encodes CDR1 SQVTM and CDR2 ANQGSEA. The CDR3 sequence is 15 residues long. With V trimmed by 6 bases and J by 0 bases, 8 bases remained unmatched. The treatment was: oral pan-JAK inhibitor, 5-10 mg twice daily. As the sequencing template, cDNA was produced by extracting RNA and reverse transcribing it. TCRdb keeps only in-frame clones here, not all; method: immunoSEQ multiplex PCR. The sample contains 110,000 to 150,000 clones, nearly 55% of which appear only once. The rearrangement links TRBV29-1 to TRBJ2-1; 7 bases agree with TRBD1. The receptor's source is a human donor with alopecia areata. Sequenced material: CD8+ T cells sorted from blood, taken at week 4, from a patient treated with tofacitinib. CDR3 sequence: CSVDSRDSSYNEQFF. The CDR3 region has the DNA TGCAGCGTCGATTCCCGGGACAGCTCCTACAATGAGCAGTTCTTC.